This T cell receptor beta chain comes out of a study of blood T cell repertoires in COVID-19. Turning to the study itself: COVID-19 samples, acute and convalescent, were from the United States, Italy and Spain. T cells, B-cell-depleted T cells, or PBMCs provided the cDNA or gDNA that served as material.

The J segment lost 6 bases and the V segment lost 0 bases, leaving 11 bases of the junction unmatched. Germline CDR1 LNHDA, CDR2 SQIVND (reference sequence). The CDR3 consists of 18 residues. Source study methods: Nucleated cell number was recorded as an estimate derived from reference gene primer amplification. Profiling relied on immunoSEQ multiplex PCR, and the TCRdb table lists in-frame clones only, not all of them. That table is the source of V, J and clone size, and D and trimming were worked out from the DNA. The sample lists some 50,000 clones, about nine tenths occurring once. The chain uses TRBV19 and TRBJ2-3; 11 bases agree with TRBD2. The sequenced material came from peripheral blood. The TCR originated in a human donor in a cohort sampled during active COVID-19. Written as DNA, the CDR3 is TGTGCCAGTAGTATAGATCGAACTAGCGGGGGCCCAAGGGATACGCAGTATTTT. It specifies CASSIDRTSGGPRDTQYF.